The next 21 T cell receptor beta chains were all read from a single sample in a study of T cells in Graves' hyperthyroidism and ophthalmopathy (dated by TCRdb to the late 2010s). Library construction relied on multiplex PCR. The instrument given in TCRdb is Illumina HiSeq 2000. The TCR beta CDR3 regions were amplified from RNA transcripts. The first round of RT-PCR for the TCR CDR3 was performed with the HTBI primer set and the Qiagen OneStep RT-PCR kit. The public reads were reanalyzed by TCRdb: fastp trimming at Q25, MiXCR alignment, in-frame beta chains only. Every entry covers one CDR3 protein and lists the most common genes and DNA from its rows. This sample comprises over 200,000 distinct CDR3 sequences, over 15% of them detected only once. Together, the top ten hold roughly 50% of the sample. Sequencing was performed on blood. The receptors shown here come from a man aged 45-60 years with Graves' hyperthyroidism.

This rearrangement joins TRBV7-9 to TRBJ2-1; 10 nucleotides line up with TRBD1. Looked up from germline, CDR1 is SEHNR and CDR2 is FQNEAQ (reference sequence). This CDR3 spans 16 amino acids. V lost 6 bases to trimming and J lost 2 bases; unmatched junction nucleotides: 7. CDR3 DNA sequence: TGTGCCAGCAGTCAGGACAGGGGGAAGGCCTACAATGAGCAGTTCTTC. Encoded protein: CASSQDRGKAYNEQFF.

To note about this clonotype: A much larger clone is a single base away; this may be a read error. V and J are TRBV20-1 and TRBJ2-1, with 7 positions matching TRBD2. CDR3 size: 14 residues. Per the germline V gene, CDR1 is DFQATT and CDR2 is SNEGSKA (reference sequence). Here the CDR3 reads CSVRDGGGAGEQFF. The CDR3 nucleotides read TGCAGTGTTAGAGATGGGGGAGGGGCAGGGGAGCAGTTCTTC.

Ten or more counts support this clonotype. The V and J genes are TRBV5-1 and TRBJ1-2, with D unresolved. The V gene lost 0 bases and the J gene lost 4 bases, with 10 bases spanning the gap. The CDR3 spans 14 residues. The germline V gene has CDR1 SGHRS and CDR2 YFSETQ. In nucleotides, the CDR3 is TGCGCCAGCAGCTTGGGCCAGCCACCCTATGGCTACACCTTC. As protein: CASSLGQPPYGYTF.

This clonotype was seen only a few times. The genes are TRBV10-3 and TRBJ2-3, with a weak D call TRBD1 (5 bases). The CDR3 covers 15 residues. Looked up from germline, CDR1 is ENHRY and CDR2 is SYGVKD. V lost 2 bases to trimming and J lost 0 bases, with 9 bases between them. In DNA, the CDR3 is TGTGCCATCAGTGAGACAGGTATTAGCACAGATACGCAGTATTTT. It yields the protein CAISETGISTDTQYF.

This clonotype was found many times. CDR3 nucleotide sequence: TGCAGTGCTAGTGGCGACAGGAGATCCTCCTACGAGCAGTACTTC. Its protein product is CSASGDRRSSYEQYF. V is TRBV20-1 and J is TRBJ2-7; perhaps TRBD1 as D (6 bases). V was cut by 3 bases and J by 0 bases, with 15 bases left in between. The germline CDR1 and CDR2 sequences are DFQATT and SNEGSKA (reference sequence). The CDR3 contains 15 residues.

Only a few counts were recorded for this clonotype. The rearrangement links TRBV30 to TRBJ2-7; a weak D match, TRBD2 (6 bases). The V gene's germline CDR1 is GTSNPN and CDR2 SVGIG (reference sequence). V lost 2 bases to trimming and J lost 2 bases, with 13 bases between them. The CDR3 totals 14 residues. CDR3 sequence reads: CAWSKGTFPYEQYF. CDR3 nucleotides: TGTGCCTGGAGTAAGGGGACTTTCCCCTACGAGCAGTACTTC. Filled out from reference TRBV30 and TRBJ2-7, the complete variable domain reads SQTIHQWPATLVQPVGSPLSLECTVEGTSNPNLYWYRQAAGRGLQLLFYSVGIGQISSEVPQNLSASRPQDRQFILSSKKLLLSDSGFYLCAWSKGTFPYEQYFGPGTRLTVT.

This clonotype was seen many times. The CDR3 coding sequence is TGTGCCAGCATCACGAGGGGGAACTCCTACGAGCAGTACTTC. This encodes CASITRGNSYEQYF. The chain has TRBV27 and TRBJ2-7; D perhaps matches TRBD1 (6 bases). V dropped 7 bases and J dropped 0 bases, with 13 bases sitting between them. This CDR3 contains 14 residues. CDR1 MNHEY and CDR2 SMNVEV come from the germline V gene (reference sequence).

Concerning this clonotype: Its ends do not fully match the called genes, so a read error is possible. V and J are TRBV15 and TRBJ2-1; D call uncertain. This CDR3 has 13 amino acids. Germline values: CDR1 LNHNV, CDR2 YYDKDF (reference sequence). CDR3 DNA sequence: TGTGCCACCGGCAGAGATCTCCTAGAGGAGCAGTTCTTC. Translating it yields CATGRDLLEEQFF. Combining the CDR3 with reference TRBV15 and TRBJ2-1 gives the whole variable domain DAMVIQNPRYQVTQFGKPVTLSCSQTLNHNVMYWYQQKSSQAPKLLFHYYDKDFNNEADTPDNFQSRRPNTSFCFLDIRSPGLGDTAMYLCATGRDLLEEQFFGPGTRLTVL.

This clonotype has ten or more counts. V and J are TRBV7-9 and TRBJ2-3, with 8 bases that match TRBD1. CDR3 size: 16 residues. Germline V gene data show CDR1 as SEHNR and CDR2 as FQNEAQ (reference sequence). The trim removed 4 bases at V and 5 bases at J, leaving 11 bases unmatched. CDR3 DNA: TGTGCCAGCAGCTCCTGGACAGGGATGACTGGAGATACGCAGTATTTT. Translated, it gives CASSSWTGMTGDTQYF.

This clonotype was found many times. The chain links TRBV6-1 to TRBJ1-2; 11 bases are shared with TRBD1. Unmatched junction bases numbered 10, after V lost 6 bases and J lost 4 bases. This CDR3 has 16 amino acids. Germline V gene data show CDR1 as MNHNS and CDR2 as SASEGT. For the CDR3, the DNA is TGTGCCAGCAGGGACAGGGGGCGCATCTCTAGCTATGGCTACACCTTC. Encoded protein: CASRDRGRISSYGYTF.

The chain is built from TRBV9 and TRBJ2-1; TRBD2 matches 10 bases. Unmatched junction bases numbered 9, after V lost 3 bases and J lost 9 bases. Germline CDR1 and CDR2: SGDLS and YYNGEE. The CDR3 consists of 15 residues. Here the CDR3 reads CASSETSGMYGEQFF. DNA for the CDR3: TGTGCCAGCAGCGAAACTAGCGGGATGTACGGTGAGCAGTTCTTC.

The sample holds many counts of this clonotype. The chain recombines TRBV30 with TRBJ1-5; D is uncertain. Germline CDR1 GTSNPN, CDR2 SVGIG (reference sequence). This CDR3 region has 12 residues. Trimming shortened V by 3 bases and J by 4 bases, and 7 bases separated the two germline ends. The CDR3 coding sequence is TGTGCCTGGAGCGAAGGTAATCAGCCCCAGCATTTT. Amino acid sequence: CAWSEGNQPQHF.

CDR3 protein: CATAPGGDETQYF. The DNA of the CDR3 is TGTGCCACCGCGCCAGGGGGTGACGAGACCCAGTACTTC. V usage is TRBV6-1 and J usage is TRBJ2-5; 7 bases fit TRBD1. The CDR3 has 13 amino acids. Germline V gives CDR1 MNHNS, CDR2 SASEGT. The trim removed 10 bases at V and 5 bases at J, leaving 10 bases unmatched.

The chain couples TRBV20-1 to TRBJ2-3; D not resolved. The V gene lost 5 bases and the J gene lost 9 bases, with 21 bases spanning the gap. The CDR3 has 14 amino acids. Germline V lookup: CDR1 DFQATT, CDR2 SNEGSKA (reference sequence). The CDR3: CSASRARRYGTQYF. Written as DNA, the CDR3 is TGCAGTGCTTCTCGAGCCCGGCGTTACGGAACGCAGTATTTT.

The chain links TRBV12-3 or TRBV12-4 to TRBJ2-1; no reliable D call. V was shortened by 7 bases and J by 8 bases, with 12 bases between the two germline ends. The CDR3 covers 12 residues. The CDR3 loop reads CASTTEWDEQFF. The CDR3 DNA reads TGTGCCAGCACCACGGAATGGGATGAGCAGTTCTTC.

This clonotype was detected ten times or more. The chain carries TRBV7-9 and TRBJ2-5; TRBD1 is a possible D gene (5 bases). V lost 5 bases and J 1 base, leaving 8 bases between the germline ends. Per germline, CDR1 SEHNR and CDR2 FQNEAQ (reference sequence). The CDR3 contains 13 residues. CDR3 loop: CASSVRGQETQYF. As DNA, the CDR3 is TGTGCCAGCAGCGTTAGGGGCCAAGAGACCCAGTACTTC. Together with reference TRBV7-9 and TRBJ2-5, the CDR3 gives the full variable domain: DTGVSQNPRHKITKRGQNVTFRCDPISEHNRLYWYRQTLGQGPEFLTYFQNEAQLEKSRLLSDRFSAERPKGSFSTLEIQRTEQGDSAMYLCASSVRGQETQYFGPGTRLLVL.

The gene calls are TRBV14 and TRBJ2-7; D is possibly TRBD2 (6 bases). Trimming took off 4 bases at V and 6 bases at J, with 19 bases between the two ends. The CDR3 contains 15 residues. The germline CDR1 and CDR2 sequences are SGHDN and FVKESK. CDR3 nucleotide sequence: TGTGCCAGCAGCCCCGCCGGACATAGGGACTCCGAGCAGTACTTC. It is translated as CASSPAGHRDSEQYF. Based on the CDR3 plus reference TRBV14 and TRBJ2-7, the full variable domain is EAGVTQFPSHSVIEKGQTVTLRCDPISGHDNLYWYRRVMGKEIKFLLHFVKESKQDESGMPNNRFLAERTGGTYSTLKVQPAELEDSGVYFCASSPAGHRDSEQYFGPGTRLTVT.

This clonotype was detected many times. The rearrangement uses TRBV20-1 and TRBJ2-3; 8 nucleotides match TRBD2. The CDR3 extends over 16 amino acids. Trimming removed 3 bases from V and 1 base from J; junction bases left unmatched: 9. Germline CDR1 DFQATT, CDR2 SNEGSKA (reference sequence). CDR3 sequence: CSARPLWREGTDTQYF. The CDR3 nucleotides are TGCAGTGCTAGGCCACTATGGCGGGAGGGCACAGATACGCAGTATTTT.

This clonotype was seen many times. The chain is built from TRBV7-9 and TRBJ2-3, with 10 bases that match TRBD2. Germline V gene sequence: CDR1 SEHNR, CDR2 FQNEAQ (reference sequence). The CDR3 sequence is 13 residues long. V lost 0 bases and J lost 10; bases outside the gene matches: 1. Here the CDR3 reads CASSLALAGSQYF. CDR3 nucleotides: TGTGCCAGCAGCTTAGCACTAGCGGGGTCGCAGTATTTT. Variable domain in full (rest from reference TRBV7-9 and TRBJ2-3): DTGVSQNPRHKITKRGQNVTFRCDPISEHNRLYWYRQTLGQGPEFLTYFQNEAQLEKSRLLSDRFSAERPKGSFSTLEIQRTEQGDSAMYLCASSLALAGSQYFGPGTRLTVL.

Notes on this clonotype: A much bigger clone sits one base away, suggesting this may be a read error. The DNA for the CDR3 is TGTGTCAGCAGCTTAACGTACAGCTCCTACGAGCAGTACTTC. Translating it yields CVSSLTYSSYEQYF. The genes are TRBV7-6 and TRBJ2-7; unclear D gene. There are 14 residues in the CDR3. Germline V gene lookup returns CDR1 SGHVS and CDR2 FNYEAQ.

The CDR3 DNA follows: TGTGCCAGCAGCCAAGATCCCCGGACCTACGAGCAGTACTTC. This encodes CASSQDPRTYEQYF. The chain employs TRBV11-2 and TRBJ2-7; D unclear. Trimming took off 5 bases at V and 2 bases at J, with 13 bases between the two ends. The germline V gene encodes CDR1 SGHAT and CDR2 FQNNGV. CDR3 size: 14 residues. Together with reference TRBV11-2 and TRBJ2-7, the CDR3 gives the full variable domain: EAGVAQSPRYKIIEKRQSVAFWCNPISGHATLYWYQQILGQGPKLLIQFQNNGVVDDSQLPKDRFSAERLKGVDSTLKIQPAKLEDSAVYLCASSQDPRTYEQYFGPGTRLTVT.